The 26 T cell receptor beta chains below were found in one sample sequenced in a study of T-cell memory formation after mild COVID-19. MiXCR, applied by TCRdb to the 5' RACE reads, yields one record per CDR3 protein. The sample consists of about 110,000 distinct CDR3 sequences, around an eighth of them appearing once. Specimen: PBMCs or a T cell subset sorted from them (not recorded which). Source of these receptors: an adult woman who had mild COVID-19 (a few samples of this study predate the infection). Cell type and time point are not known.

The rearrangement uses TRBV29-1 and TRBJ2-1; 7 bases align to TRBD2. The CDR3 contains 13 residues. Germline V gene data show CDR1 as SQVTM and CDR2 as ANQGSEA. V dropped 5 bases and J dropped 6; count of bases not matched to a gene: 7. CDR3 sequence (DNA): TGCAGCGTTCAGCCCCGGACTAGCAATGAGCAGTTCTTC. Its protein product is CSVQPRTSNEQFF.

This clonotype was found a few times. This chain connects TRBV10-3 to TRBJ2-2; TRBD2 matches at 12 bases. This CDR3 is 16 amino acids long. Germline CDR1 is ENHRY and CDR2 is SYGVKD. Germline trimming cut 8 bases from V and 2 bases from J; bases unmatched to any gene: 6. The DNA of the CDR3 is TGTGCCATCTTACCGACTAGCGGGAGAAACACCGGGGAGCTGTTTTTT. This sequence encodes CAILPTSGRNTGELFF.

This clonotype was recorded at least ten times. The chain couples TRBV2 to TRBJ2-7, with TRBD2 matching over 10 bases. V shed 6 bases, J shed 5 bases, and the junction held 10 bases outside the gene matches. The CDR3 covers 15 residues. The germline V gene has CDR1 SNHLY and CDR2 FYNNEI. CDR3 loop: CASRRLDSGRNEQYF. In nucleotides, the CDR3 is TGTGCCAGCAGGCGGCTAGATAGCGGGAGGAACGAGCAGTACTTC.

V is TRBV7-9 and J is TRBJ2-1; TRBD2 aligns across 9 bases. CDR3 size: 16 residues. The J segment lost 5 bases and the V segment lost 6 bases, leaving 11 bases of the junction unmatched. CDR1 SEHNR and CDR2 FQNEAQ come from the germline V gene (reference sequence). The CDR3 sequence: CASSPGGLAGNNEQFF. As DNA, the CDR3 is TGTGCCAGCAGTCCGGGGGGGCTAGCGGGAAACAATGAGCAGTTCTTC.

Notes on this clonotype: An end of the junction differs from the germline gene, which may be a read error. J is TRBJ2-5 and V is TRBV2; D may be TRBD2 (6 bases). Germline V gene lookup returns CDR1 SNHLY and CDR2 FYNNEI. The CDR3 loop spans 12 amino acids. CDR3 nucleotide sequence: TGCAGGGAGGCCCGCCCAGCAAAAACCCAGTACTTC. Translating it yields CREARPAKTQYF.

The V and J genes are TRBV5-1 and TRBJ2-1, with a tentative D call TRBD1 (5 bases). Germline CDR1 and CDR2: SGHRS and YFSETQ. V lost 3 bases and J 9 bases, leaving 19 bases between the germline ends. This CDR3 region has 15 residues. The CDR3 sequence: CASSSPQENRIEQFF. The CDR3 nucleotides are TGCGCCAGCAGCTCGCCACAGGAGAATCGTATTGAGCAGTTCTTC.

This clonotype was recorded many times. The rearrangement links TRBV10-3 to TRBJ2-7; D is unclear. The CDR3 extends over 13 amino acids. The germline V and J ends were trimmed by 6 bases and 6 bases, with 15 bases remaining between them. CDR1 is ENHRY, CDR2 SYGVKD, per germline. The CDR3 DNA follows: TGTGCCATCAGAACAGAGGTGGCTCGCGAGCAGTACTTC. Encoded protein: CAIRTEVAREQYF.

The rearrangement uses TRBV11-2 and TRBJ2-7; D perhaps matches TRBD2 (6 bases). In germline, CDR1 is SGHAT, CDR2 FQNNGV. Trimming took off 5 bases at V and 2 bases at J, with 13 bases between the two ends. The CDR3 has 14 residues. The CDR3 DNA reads TGTGCCAGCAGCACGGAGGGCAGCCCCTACGAGCAGTACTTC. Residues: CASSTEGSPYEQYF.

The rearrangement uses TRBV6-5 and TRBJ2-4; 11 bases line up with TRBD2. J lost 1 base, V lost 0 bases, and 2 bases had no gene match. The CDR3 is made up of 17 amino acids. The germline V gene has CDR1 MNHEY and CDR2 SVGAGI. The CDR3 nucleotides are TGTGCCAGCAGTTACTCGGCTAGCGGGGGGGCCAAAAACATTCAGTACTTC. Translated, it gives CASSYSASGGAKNIQYF.

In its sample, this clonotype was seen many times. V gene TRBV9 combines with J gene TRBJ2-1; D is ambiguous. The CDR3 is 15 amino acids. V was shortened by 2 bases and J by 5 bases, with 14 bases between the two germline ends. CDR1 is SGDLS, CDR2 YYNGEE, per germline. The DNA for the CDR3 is TGTGCCAGCAGCGTCGGAGACTCCTCAGACAATGAGCAGTTCTTC. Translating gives CASSVGDSSDNEQFF.

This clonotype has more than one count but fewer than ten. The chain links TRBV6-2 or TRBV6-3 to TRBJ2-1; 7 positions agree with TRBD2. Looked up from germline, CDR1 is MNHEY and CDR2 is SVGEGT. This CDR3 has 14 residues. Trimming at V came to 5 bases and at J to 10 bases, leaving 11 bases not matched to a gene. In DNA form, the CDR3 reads TGTGCCAGCAGTGGACTAGGAGCGCCCAGCGAGCAGTTCTTC. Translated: CASSGLGAPSEQFF.

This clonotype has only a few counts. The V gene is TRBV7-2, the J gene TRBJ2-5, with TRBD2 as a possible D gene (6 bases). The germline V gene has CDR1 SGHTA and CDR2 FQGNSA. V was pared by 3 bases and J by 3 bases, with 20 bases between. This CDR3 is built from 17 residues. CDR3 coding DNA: TGTGCCAGCAGCTTGGTACCCCTACGGGAGTGGGAAGAGACCCAGTACTTC. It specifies CASSLVPLREWEETQYF. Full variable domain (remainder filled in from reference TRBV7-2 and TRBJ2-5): GAGVSQSPSNKVTEKGKDVELRCDPISGHTALYWYRQSLGQGLEFLIYFQGNSAPDKSGLPSDRFSAERTGGSVSTLTIQRTQQEDSAVYLCASSLVPLREWEETQYFGPGTRLLVL.

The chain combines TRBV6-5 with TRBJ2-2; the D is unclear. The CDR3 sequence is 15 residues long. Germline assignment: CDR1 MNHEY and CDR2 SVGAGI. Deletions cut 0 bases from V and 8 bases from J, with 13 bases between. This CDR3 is CASSYSGIPRGELFF. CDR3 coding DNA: TGTGCCAGCAGTTACTCGGGGATCCCGAGGGGGGAGCTGTTTTTT.

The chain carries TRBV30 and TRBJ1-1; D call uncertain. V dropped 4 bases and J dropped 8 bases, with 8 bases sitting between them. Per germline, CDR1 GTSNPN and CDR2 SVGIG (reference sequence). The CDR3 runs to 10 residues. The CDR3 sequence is CAWMGPEAFF. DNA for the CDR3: TGTGCCTGGATGGGCCCCGAAGCTTTCTTT.

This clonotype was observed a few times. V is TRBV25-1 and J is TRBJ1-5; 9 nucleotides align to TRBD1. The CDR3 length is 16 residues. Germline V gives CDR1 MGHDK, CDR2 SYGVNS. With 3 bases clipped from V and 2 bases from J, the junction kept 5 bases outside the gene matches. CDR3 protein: CASSEGGQGGNQPQHF. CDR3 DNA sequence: TGTGCCAGCAGTGAGGGGGGACAGGGCGGCAATCAGCCCCAGCATTTT. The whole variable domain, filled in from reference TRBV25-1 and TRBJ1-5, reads EADIYQTPRYLVIGTGKKITLECSQTMGHDKMYWYQQDPGMELHLIHYSYGVNSTEKGDLSSESTVSRIRTEHFPLTLESARPSHTSQYLCASSEGGQGGNQPQHFGDGTRLSIL.

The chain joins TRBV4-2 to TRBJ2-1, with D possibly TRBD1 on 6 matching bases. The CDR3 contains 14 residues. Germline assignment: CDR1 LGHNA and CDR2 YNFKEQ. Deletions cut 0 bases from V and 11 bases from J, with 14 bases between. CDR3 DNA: TGTGCCAGCAGCCAAGAAGCGGAACAGGGACAGCAGTTCTTC. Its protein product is CASSQEAEQGQQFF.

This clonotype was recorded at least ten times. Written as DNA, the CDR3 is TGTGCCAGCCTGGGGTCCCACACCGGGGAGCTGTTTTTT. Translation gives CASLGSHTGELFF. This chain joins TRBV6-5 and TRBJ2-2, with D uncertain. V lost 8 bases and J 3 bases, leaving 10 bases between the germline ends. There are 13 residues in the CDR3. CDR1 is MNHEY and CDR2 is SVGAGI in the germline V gene.

CDR3 bases: TGTGCCAGCAGCTTGGGACAGGGCTTCCCAGAGACCCAGTACTTC. Protein product: CASSLGQGFPETQYF. The chain combines TRBV13 with TRBJ2-5; 9 bases agree with TRBD1. The CDR3 runs 15 residues. Trimming at V came to 3 bases and at J to 4 bases, leaving 6 bases not matched to a gene. Looked up from germline, CDR1 is PRHDT and CDR2 is FYEKMQ (reference sequence).

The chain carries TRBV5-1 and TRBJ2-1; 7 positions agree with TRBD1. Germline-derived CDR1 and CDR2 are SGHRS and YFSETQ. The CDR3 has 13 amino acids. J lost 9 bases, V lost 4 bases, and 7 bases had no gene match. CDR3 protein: CASSLTGAGEQFF. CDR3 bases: TGCGCCAGCAGCCTTACAGGGGCGGGTGAGCAGTTCTTC.

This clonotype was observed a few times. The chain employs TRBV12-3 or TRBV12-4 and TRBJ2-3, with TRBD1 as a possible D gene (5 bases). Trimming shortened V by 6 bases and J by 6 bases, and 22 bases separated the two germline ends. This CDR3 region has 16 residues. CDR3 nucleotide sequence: TGTGCCAGCAGCCCTAATCTGGACACATCCCCGGATACGCAGTATTTT. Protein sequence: CASSPNLDTSPDTQYF.

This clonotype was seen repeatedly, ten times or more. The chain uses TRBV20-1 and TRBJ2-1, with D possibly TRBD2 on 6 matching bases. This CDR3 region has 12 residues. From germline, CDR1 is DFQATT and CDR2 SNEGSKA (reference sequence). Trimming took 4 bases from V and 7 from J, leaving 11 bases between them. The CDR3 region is CSANVGGNEQFF. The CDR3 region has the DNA TGCAGTGCTAACGTCGGGGGTAATGAGCAGTTCTTC.

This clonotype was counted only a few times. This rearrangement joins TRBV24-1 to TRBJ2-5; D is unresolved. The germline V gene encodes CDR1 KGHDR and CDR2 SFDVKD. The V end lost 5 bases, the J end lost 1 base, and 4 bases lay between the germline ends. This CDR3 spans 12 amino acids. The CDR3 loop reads CATSASQETQYF. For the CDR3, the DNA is TGTGCCACCAGTGCCAGCCAAGAGACCCAGTACTTC.

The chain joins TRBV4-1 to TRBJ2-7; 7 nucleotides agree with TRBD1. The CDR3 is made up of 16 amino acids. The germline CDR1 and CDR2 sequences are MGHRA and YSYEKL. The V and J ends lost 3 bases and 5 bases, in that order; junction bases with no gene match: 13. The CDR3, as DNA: TGCGCCAGCAGCCACCCCCGGGCAGGCCAGGGGGACGAGCAGTACTTC. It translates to CASSHPRAGQGDEQYF.

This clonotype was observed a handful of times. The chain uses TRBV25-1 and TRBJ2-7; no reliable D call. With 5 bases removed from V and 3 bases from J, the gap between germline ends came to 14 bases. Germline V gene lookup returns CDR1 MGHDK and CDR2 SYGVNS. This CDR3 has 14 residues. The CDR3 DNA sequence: TGTGCCAGCAGTCCACCCAGTCAAGTCTACGAGCAGTACTTC. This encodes CASSPPSQVYEQYF.

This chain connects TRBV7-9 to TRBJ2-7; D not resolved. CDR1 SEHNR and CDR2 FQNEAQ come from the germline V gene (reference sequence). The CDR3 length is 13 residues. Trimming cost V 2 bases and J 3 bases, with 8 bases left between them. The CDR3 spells CASSLYLNYEQYF. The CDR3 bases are TGTGCCAGCAGCTTATATTTAAACTACGAGCAGTACTTC.

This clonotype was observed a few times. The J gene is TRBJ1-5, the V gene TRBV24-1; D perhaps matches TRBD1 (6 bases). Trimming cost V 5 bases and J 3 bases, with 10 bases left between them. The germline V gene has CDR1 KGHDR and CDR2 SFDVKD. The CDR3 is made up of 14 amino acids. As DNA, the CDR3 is TGTGCCACCAGTGTACAGGGACTCAATCAGCCCCAGCATTTT. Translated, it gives CATSVQGLNQPQHF.